The TCR beta chain under discussion was sequenced for a study of shared clonotypes between healthy human individuals (dated by TCRdb to the early 2020s). Turning to the overall study: The cohort included a few men and a couple of women between 18 and 49 years of age. For each donor, three plates each were used for CD4 naive and CD4 memory, two plates were used for CD8 naive, and one plate was used for CD8 memory. The study deeply sequenced blood TCR repertoires of five healthy adults to estimate repertoire size and the extent of clonotype sharing between individuals. Libraries were prepared and TCR repertoires were sequenced by different laboratories using diverse techniques, in order to increase sequencing depth and limit assay-specific biases. Per donor, leukapheresis produced somewhere between about 0.9 and 9.5 billion PBMCs.

Overall study outcomes, separate from this receptor: Estimated clonotype richness was generally larger for naive than for memory subsets. Only blood was sampled, and tissue TCR repertoires likely differ from those in blood. Compared with non-shared clonotypes, the clonotypes found in all four sorted-subset donors had higher generation probabilities. Even with the large sequencing depth, rarefaction of the sorted-subset datasets indicated that sequencing was incomplete. Because the study included only a small number of donors, the genetic and exposure-history diversity represented was limited. Sharing across a handful of donors was observed for about 4.8% of naive CD4, less than 4% of naive CD8, 2.3% of memory CD4, and 0.4% of memory CD8 clonotypes. Pairwise subsampling led to the expectation that sequencing depth would affect the degree of clonotype sharing among donors.

The donors were healthy, HIV-negative adults with no recently reported acute infections or vaccinations. Every donor was a Caucasian adult living in Nashville, Tennessee, USA. Magnetic negative selection was used to enrich CD4+ T cells, after which naive cells were positively selected on CD45RA and the negative fraction became the memory subset. After blood collection by leukapheresis, PBMCs were isolated using Ficoll-Histopaque density gradient centrifugation and then cryopreserved in the vapor phase of liquid nitrogen. Analytical flow cytometry was used to check the purity and quantity of every magnetically sorted T cell population. Each sorted fraction had its genomic DNA isolated and then quantified by UV absorbance on a Nanodrop 2000c. With respect to this clone: The specificity of this receptor is unknown. The input lacks base qualities; no much larger clone sits a single base away.

Unmatched junction bases come to 5, with V trimmed by 6 bases and J by 0 bases. Per the germline V gene (reference sequence), MNHNY is the CDR1 and SVGAGI is the CDR2. The CDR3 numbers 15 residues from cysteine through phenylalanine. Only the CDR3 DNA stays, 45 bases, in frame from base 1. TCR CDR3 regions were amplified from genomic DNA by multiplex PCR using the deep immunoSEQ assay. For each cell subset, the extracted genomic DNA was distributed evenly across all wells of several immunoSEQ 96-well plates, and each plate served as one replicate. For sorted subsets, each replicate PCR was loaded with 200 ng genomic DNA, equivalent to 25,000 to 30,000 T cell genomes. Purified libraries were quantified with a Qubit 3.0 fluorometer, sized on a Bioanalyzer 2100, and re-quantified with the KAPA Library Quantification kit. Each immunoSEQ 96-well plate was sequenced on its own single-read 150-cycle Illumina NextSeq 550 flow cell. Under the source paper's analysis protocol: Because the immunoSEQ output included only junctional sequences and no quality scores, the filtering could not be the same as the filtering used for full-length reads. To assign V/J genes and CDR3, sequences were annotated using PyIR, a Python wrapper for IgBLAST v1.9, with IMGT germline references. Reads with weak V/J assignments (E-value above 1e-6), missing CDR3, stop codons, out-of-frame junctions, or ambiguous translated residues were removed. V3J clonotypes were defined by identical inferred V gene, J gene, and CDR3 amino acid sequence. The percentage overlap between two repertoires was calculated by dividing the number of shared unique clonotypes by the size of the smaller repertoire. Three approaches were used to assess repertoire richness: RTK rarefaction, the Chao1 estimator, and Recon v2.1 estimates of unobserved clonotypes. Generation probabilities were computed with OLGA for all TCRbeta clonotypes obtained by the gDNA method from a handful of donors. In TCRdb, the immuneACCESS table is reduced to in-frame sequences with V and J assigned. These tables do not hold every clone; where another copy was compared, an unresolved V gene accounts for under half, and the others remain unexplained. Clonal size and the V and J genes are those of that table, whereas D and trimming came from the DNA. Across this sample there are about 2.4 million clones, with more than 80% seen only once. The biggest ten clones account for over 0.12% of the sample.

Here the chain combines TRBV6-6 and TRBJ2-7; TRBD2 fits 10 bases in the junction. Specimen: naive CD4+ T cells sorted from blood. Reading the label with the study, this specimen's cell subset or site is: CD45RA+ positively selected. This TCR was sampled from a man aged 18 to 29 in good health. The nucleotides are TGTGCCAGCAGCCTGGCTAGCGGGAGCTCCTACGAGCAGTACTTC. Protein translation: CASSLASGSSYEQYF.